Below, one T cell receptor (beta chain) is given with its context. Its antigen is currently unknown. Trimming cost V 7 bases and J 8 bases, with 12 bases left between them. Germline lookup yields CDR1 LNHDA and CDR2 SQIVND (reference sequence). The CDR3 has 13 residues. Generated by immunoSEQ multiplex PCR, the TCRdb table keeps only in-frame clones and is missing some. The sample has roughly 72,000 clones, over 70% seen once. This record comes from a study of OX40 agonist ivuxolimab in advanced cancers. The timepoints at which blood was sampled were baseline, cycle 4 day 1, and cycle 7 day 1. General study points: Compared with others, partial responders at 0.1-3.0 mg/kg displayed clonal expansion among the lowest.

The receptor was derived from an adult with an advanced solid tumor such as melanoma, head and neck, liver or kidney cancer. Sequencing was performed on CD4+ or CD8+ T cells sorted from blood, taken in a trial of the OX40 agonist ivuxolimab. The chain recombines TRBV19 with TRBJ1-6; D remains ambiguous. The CDR3 here is CASMERPDSPLHF. The CDR3 nucleotides are TGTGCCAGTATGGAGCGACCCGATTCACCCCTCCACTTT.